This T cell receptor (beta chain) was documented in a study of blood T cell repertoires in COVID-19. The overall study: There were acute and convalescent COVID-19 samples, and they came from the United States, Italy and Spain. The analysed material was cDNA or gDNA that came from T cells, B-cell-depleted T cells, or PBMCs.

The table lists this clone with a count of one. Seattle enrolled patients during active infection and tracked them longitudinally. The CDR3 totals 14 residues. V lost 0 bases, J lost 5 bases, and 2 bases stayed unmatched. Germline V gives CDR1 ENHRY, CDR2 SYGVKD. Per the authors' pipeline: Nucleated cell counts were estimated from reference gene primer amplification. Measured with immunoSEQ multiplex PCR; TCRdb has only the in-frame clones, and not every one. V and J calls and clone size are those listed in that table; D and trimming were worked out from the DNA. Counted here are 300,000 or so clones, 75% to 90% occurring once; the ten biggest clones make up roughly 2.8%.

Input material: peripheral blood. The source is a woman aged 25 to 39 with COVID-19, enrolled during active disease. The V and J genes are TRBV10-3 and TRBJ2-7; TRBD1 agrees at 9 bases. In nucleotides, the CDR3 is TGTGCCATCAGTGAGTCGGGACAGGGAAACGAGCAGTACTTC. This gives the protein CAISESGQGNEQYF.